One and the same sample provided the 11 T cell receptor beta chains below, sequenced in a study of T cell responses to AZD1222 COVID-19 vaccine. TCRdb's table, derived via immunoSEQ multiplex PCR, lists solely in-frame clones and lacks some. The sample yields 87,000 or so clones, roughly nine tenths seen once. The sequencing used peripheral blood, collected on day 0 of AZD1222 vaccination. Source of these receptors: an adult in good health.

The CDR3 DNA sequence: TGCGCCAGCAGCCAGGGGGAAGATCAGCCCCAGCATTTT. It yields the protein CASSQGEDQPQHF. This rearrangement joins TRBV4-3 to TRBJ1-5, with D perhaps TRBD1 (5 bases). Germline V gene sequence: CDR1 LGHNA, CDR2 YSLEER. V lost 3 bases and J 5 bases, leaving 8 bases between the germline ends. CDR3 length equals 13 residues.

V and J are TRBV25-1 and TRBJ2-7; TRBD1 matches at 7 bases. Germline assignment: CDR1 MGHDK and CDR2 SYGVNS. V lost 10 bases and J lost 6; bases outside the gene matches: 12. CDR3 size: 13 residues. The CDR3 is CANRRTGPGEQYF. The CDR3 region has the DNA TGTGCCAACAGGCGGACAGGCCCAGGCGAGCAGTACTTC.

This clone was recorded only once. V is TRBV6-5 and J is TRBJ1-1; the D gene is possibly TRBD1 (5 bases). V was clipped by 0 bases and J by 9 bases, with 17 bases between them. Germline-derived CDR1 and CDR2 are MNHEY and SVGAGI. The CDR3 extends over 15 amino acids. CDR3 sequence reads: CASSYSPGRSSKAFF. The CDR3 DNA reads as TGTGCCAGCAGTTACTCCCCGGGACGGTCAAGTAAAGCTTTCTTT.

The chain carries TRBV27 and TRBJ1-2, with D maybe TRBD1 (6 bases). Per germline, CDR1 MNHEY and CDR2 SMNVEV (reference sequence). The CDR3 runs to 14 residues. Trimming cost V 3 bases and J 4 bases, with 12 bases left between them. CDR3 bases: TGTGCCAGCAGTTTGGGAGGCAGGGGCTATGGCTACACCTTC. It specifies CASSLGGRGYGYTF.

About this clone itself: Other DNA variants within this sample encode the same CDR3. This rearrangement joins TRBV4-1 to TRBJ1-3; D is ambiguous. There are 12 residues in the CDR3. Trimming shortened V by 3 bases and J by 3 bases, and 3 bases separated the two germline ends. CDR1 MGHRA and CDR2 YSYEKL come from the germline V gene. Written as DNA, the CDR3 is TGCGCCAGCAGCCAGGTTGGAAACACCATATATTTT. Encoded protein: CASSQVGNTIYF.

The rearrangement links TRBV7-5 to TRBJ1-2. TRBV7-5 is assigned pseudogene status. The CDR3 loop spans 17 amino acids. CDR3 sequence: CARSPTGADPSGDGYTF. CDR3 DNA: TGTGCCAGAAGCCCAACGGGGGCAGACCCTAGCGGGGATGGCTACACCTTC.

The CDR3 region has the DNA TGTGCCAGCAGCCCAGGACAGTGGACCGCGAACACCGGGGAGCTGTTTTTT. Translating it yields CASSPGQWTANTGELFF. This rearrangement joins TRBV11-3 to TRBJ2-2; the D gene is possibly TRBD1 (6 bases). Trimming cost V 5 bases and J 0 bases, with 16 bases left between them. The CDR3 loop spans 17 amino acids. Germline values: CDR1 SGHNT, CDR2 YENEEA. Full variable domain (remainder filled in from reference TRBV11-3 and TRBJ2-2): EAGVVQSPRYKIIEKKQPVAFWCNPISGHNTLYWYLQNLGQGPELLIRYENEEAVDDSQLPKDRFSAERLKGVDSTLKIQPAELGDSAVYLCASSPGQWTANTGELFFGEGSRLTVL.

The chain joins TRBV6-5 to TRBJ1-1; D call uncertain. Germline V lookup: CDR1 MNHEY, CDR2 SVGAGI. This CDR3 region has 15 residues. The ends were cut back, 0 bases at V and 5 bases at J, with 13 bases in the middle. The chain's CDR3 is CASSYSRPAQTEAFF. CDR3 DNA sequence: TGTGCCAGCAGTTACTCGAGGCCAGCGCAAACTGAAGCTTTCTTT.

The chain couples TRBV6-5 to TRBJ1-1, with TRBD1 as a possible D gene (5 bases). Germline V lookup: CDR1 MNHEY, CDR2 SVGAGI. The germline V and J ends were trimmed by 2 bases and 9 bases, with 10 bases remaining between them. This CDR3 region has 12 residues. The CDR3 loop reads CASSYKGTKAFF. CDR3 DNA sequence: TGTGCCAGCAGTTACAAGGGGACCAAAGCTTTCTTT.

CDR3 loop: CASSYRPGRDPNQPQHF. In DNA, the CDR3 is TGTGCCAGCAGTTACCGACCTGGACGGGACCCCAATCAGCCCCAGCATTTT. J is TRBJ1-5 and V is TRBV6-2 or TRBV6-3; D is perhaps TRBD1 (5 bases). V lost 2 bases and J 3 bases, leaving 17 bases between the germline ends. From germline, CDR1 is MNHEY and CDR2 SVGEGT. CDR3 size: 17 residues.

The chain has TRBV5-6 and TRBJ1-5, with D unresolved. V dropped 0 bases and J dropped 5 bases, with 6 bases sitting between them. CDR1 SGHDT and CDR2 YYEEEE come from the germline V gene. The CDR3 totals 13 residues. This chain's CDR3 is CASSLGSDQPQHF. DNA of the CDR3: TGTGCCAGCAGCTTGGGCAGCGATCAGCCCCAGCATTTT.